Listed below are T cell receptor beta chains from one sample, sequenced in a study of T cell repertoires in cytomegalovirus infection. These receptors' antigens are unknown. MiXCR, applied by TCRdb to the reads, yields one record per CDR3 protein. The sample records about 770,000 distinct CDR3 sequences, about 28% being singletons. This material consisted of cultured CD8+ T cells from PBMCs, taken from culture after CMV antigen stimulation. The receptors were gathered from a human donor in good health (CMV status not recorded). Some clones in this sample may be carry-over from other donors' samples. Each CDR3 is given with its conserved first and last residue. The D gene is left open where the match is weak. Some rows have no size entry. The others give once, few or many, or a class for an expanded clone.

clone size	J gene	D gene	V gene	CDR3 length	CDR3 DNA	CDR3 protein
-	TRBJ2-1	-	TRBV7-9	15	TGTGCCAGCAGCCTCTCCCCCGGCCTCTACAATGAGCAGTTCTTC	CASSLSPGLYNEQFF
-	TRBJ1-4	TRBD1	TRBV20-1	13	TGCAGTGCTCCAGGGGGGGGTTTGGAAAAACTGTTTTTT	CSAPGGGLEKLFF
-	TRBJ2-1	-	TRBV6-5	16	TGTGCCAGCAGAACTCACGGGGTCAACAGCGGGAATGAGCAGTTCTTC	CASRTHGVNSGNEQFF
-	TRBJ1-1	-	TRBV29-1	11	TGCAGCGTTGAAAGCAACACTGAAGCTTTCTTT	CSVESNTEAFF
-	TRBJ1-1	TRBD1	TRBV10-2	15	TGCGCCAGCAGTGATGCGGGACAGGGGGATACTGAAGCTTTCTTT	CASSDAGQGDTEAFF
-	TRBJ2-7	-	TRBV6-1	14	TGTGCCAGCAACCCGGATGGGGGCGAGTACGAGCAGTACTTC	CASNPDGGEYEQYF
many	TRBJ1-1	-	TRBV12-3/TRBV12-4	17	TGTGCCAGCAGTTTAGCCCCCTACGGAAGGGGGTACACTGAAGCTTTCTTT	CASSLAPYGRGYTEAFF
-	TRBJ2-2	-	TRBV2	13	TGTGCCAGCATGGATAGTTCGACCGGGGAGCTGTTTTTT	CASMDSSTGELFF
-	TRBJ2-2	-	TRBV12-3/TRBV12-4	17	TGTGCCAGCAGTCCCCCAAACAGGGCGGCGGGCACCGGGGAGCTGTTTTTT	CASSPPNRAAGTGELFF
many	TRBJ2-3	-	TRBV12-3/TRBV12-4	10	TGTGCCAGCAGTTTCGATACGCAGTATTTT	CASSFDTQYF
-	TRBJ1-2	-	TRBV20-1	11	TGCAGTGCTTATTCTTCGAACGGCTACACCTTC	CSAYSSNGYTF
few	TRBJ2-1	TRBD2	TRBV7-6	14	TGTGCCAGCAGCCCCGAATCCCGGACTAGCGAGCAGTTCTTC	CASSPESRTSEQFF
once	TRBJ2-5	TRBD1	TRBV5-1	15	TGTGCCAGCAGCTGGGGACAGGGGGCGGAGGAGACCCAGTACTTC	CASSWGQGAEETQYF
-	TRBJ1-2	-	TRBV2	10	TGTGCCACCGGGTTATATGGCTACACCTTC	CATGLYGYTF
many	TRBJ2-5	TRBD2	TRBV6-1	19	TGTGCCAGCAGTTCCCCCTTATGGAGTAGCGGGGACCACCAAGAGACCCAGTACTTC	CASSSPLWSSGDHQETQYF
-	TRBJ1-5	-	TRBV6-6	14	TGTGCCAGCACCCCGAGGGGTGGCAATCAGCCCCAGCATTTT	CASTPRGGNQPQHF
many	TRBJ1-1	-	TRBV7-9	13	TGTGCCAGCAGCTCGGAGGCGAACACTGAAGCTTTCTTT	CASSSEANTEAFF
many	TRBJ1-1	-	TRBV6-1	12	TGTGCCAGCAGTCCACCGGAAGGGGGGGCTTTCTTT	CASSPPEGGAFF
-	TRBJ2-5	-	TRBV9	14	TGTGCCAGCAGCGTAGCTTTTGGGGGAGAGACCCAGTACTTC	CASSVAFGGETQYF
-	TRBJ1-4	-	TRBV12-3/TRBV12-4	14	TGTGCCAGCAGAAGGGATTCCCCTAATGAAAAACTGTTTTTT	CASRRDSPNEKLFF
-	TRBJ2-2	TRBD2	TRBV27	15	TGTGCCAGCACTTCGTGGGGGGGGAACACCGGGGAGCTGTTTTTT	CASTSWGGNTGELFF
many	TRBJ2-7	TRBD1	TRBV7-9	15	TGTGCCAGCAGCCCAATGTGGGACAGCACCTACGAGCAGTACTTC	CASSPMWDSTYEQYF
few	TRBJ1-1	-	TRBV27	12	TGTGCCAGCCAGCAGGGGAGCACTGAAGCTTTCTTT	CASQQGSTEAFF
-	TRBJ2-4	-	TRBV19	15	TGTGCCAGTAGGAAGGGTTCTCTAGCCAAAAACATTCAGTACTTC	CASRKGSLAKNIQYF
-	TRBJ1-1	-	TRBV6-5	13	TGTGCCAGCAGTTACCCGTTGGGCACTGAAGCTTTCTTT	CASSYPLGTEAFF
few	TRBJ2-1	-	TRBV7-9	15	TGTGCCAGCAGCCGCCTCGACAGCAGAGGGAGGGAGCAGTTCTTC	CASSRLDSRGREQFF
-	TRBJ1-5	-	TRBV12-5	14	TGTGCTAGTGGGCACGCAGGGACGGGTCAGCCCCAGCAGTTT	CASGHAGTGQPQQF
-	TRBJ1-4	TRBD1	TRBV7-9	16	TGTGCCAGCAGCGGCCTATTGGACAGGGCTAGGGAAAAACTGTTTTTT	CASSGLLDRAREKLFF
-	TRBJ2-3	-	TRBV24-1	12	TGTGCCACCAGTGATTTCCCGGATACGCAGTATTTT	CATSDFPDTQYF
few	TRBJ1-2	-	TRBV7-2	14	TGTGCCAGCAGCTTAGATCAGGGAGAGCGCGGCTACACCTTC	CASSLDQGERGYTF
-	TRBJ1-2	-	TRBV5-4	14	TGTGCCAGCAGCTTGTGGGACGGGATATATGGCTACACCTTC	CASSLWDGIYGYTF
few	TRBJ1-5	-	TRBV5-6	15	TGTGCCAGCAGCTTAGGAGGGACAATTTTAGAGCCCCAGCATTTT	CASSLGGTILEPQHF
-	TRBJ2-4	-	TRBV5-1	16	TGCGCCAGCAGCCCCGGACCGCCGGTGCCCAAAAACATTCAGTACTTC	CASSPGPPVPKNIQYF
-	TRBJ1-6	-	TRBV9	15	TGTGCCAGCAGCCCCCTAAGGCGAACGGATTCACCCCTCCACTTT	CASSPLRRTDSPLHF
-	TRBJ1-2	TRBD1	TRBV4-1	17	TGCGCCAGCAGCCAAGTATATAGGACAGGGGACGACTATGGCTACACCTTC	CASSQVYRTGDDYGYTF
-	TRBJ2-1	-	TRBV19	16	TGTGCCAGTAGTTCGAGGAGGAAGCGGGTAGACAATGAGCAGTTCTTC	CASSSRRKRVDNEQFF
-	TRBJ2-1	-	TRBV6-5	16	TGTGCCAGCAGTCTAGGGAACCTAGCGCCCTACAATGAGCAGTTCTTC	CASSLGNLAPYNEQFF
-	TRBJ1-2	-	TRBV12-5	13	TGTGCTAGTGGTTCCGGGCCCTCCTATGGCTACACCTTC	CASGSGPSYGYTF
-	TRBJ2-3	TRBD2	TRBV29-1	19	TGCAGCGTTGAGGACTTTGAAACTAGCGGGGGAATCTACACAGATACGCAGTATTTT	CSVEDFETSGGIYTDTQYF
many	TRBJ2-2	-	TRBV5-3	14	TGTGCCAGAAGCTTCCAGACAGACACCGGGGAGCTGTTTTTT	CARSFQTDTGELFF
few	TRBJ2-5	-	TRBV4-1	15	TGCGCCAGCAGCCATCCGGGACTCGGGCAAGAGACCCAGTACTTC	CASSHPGLGQETQYF
many	TRBJ2-6	-	TRBV5-5	15	TGTGCCAGCAGCCCTCCGCGGTCTGGGGCCAACGTCCTGACTTTC	CASSPPRSGANVLTF
-	TRBJ1-6	-	TRBV29-1	13	TGCAGCGCCCAGGGGTCCTATAATTCACCCCTCCACTTT	CSAQGSYNSPLHF
few	TRBJ1-1	TRBD1	TRBV4-1	15	TGCGCCAGCAGCCTTAGGACAGGGCCGAACACTGAAGCTTTCTTT	CASSLRTGPNTEAFF